This TCR beta chain was captured by sequencing in a study of shared T cell receptors in the human thymus. TCRdb keeps only in-frame clones here, not all; method: immunoSEQ multiplex PCR. The table includes approximately 490,000 clones, approximately 80% detected once. Trimming pared 5 bases from V and 2 bases from J, leaving 14 bases between. CDR3 length: 15 amino acids. The germline gives CDR1 MDHEN, CDR2 SYDVKM. These same data were also listed under a study on human thymus T cells. That report notes: The people who donated were healthy Finnish babies having corrective surgery for congenital heart defects. The thymus was resected at corrective cardiac surgery. Thymic and blood repertoires appeared to show biased V and J gene usage. Related studies noted strongly shared thymic repertoires across unrelated people.

The V call is TRBV28, the J call TRBJ2-3, with no clear D. The TCR was taken from a boy less than two years old with a congenital heart defect. Source material: thymocytes. The CDR3 DNA follows: TGTGCCAGCAGTCCCCTGCGATCATCCACAGATACGCAGTATTTT. Residues: CASSPLRSSTDTQYF.